Included here is one T cell receptor (beta chain) sequence, with context. The record originates from a study of blood T cell repertoires in COVID-19. The CDR3 extends over 16 amino acids. The germline CDR1 and CDR2 sequences are SGDLS and YYNGEE. V lost 4 bases to trimming and J lost 0 bases; unmatched junction nucleotides: 5. The authors' processing: From reference gene primer amplification, estimates of nucleated cell counts were derived. Profiling relied on immunoSEQ multiplex PCR, and the TCRdb table lists in-frame clones only, not all of them. V, J and clone size are taken as reported in that table, and D and trimming were inferred from the DNA itself. The table shows around 45,000 clones, with about 90% occurring only once.

The chain carries TRBV9 and TRBJ2-3; TRBD1 aligns across 10 bases. The sample consisted of peripheral blood. This TCR was recovered from a man between 65 and 85 years old with active COVID-19. The CDR3 here is CASSFGTGESTDTQYF. For the CDR3, the DNA is TGTGCCAGCAGCTTCGGGACAGGGGAAAGCACAGATACGCAGTATTTT. Based on the CDR3 plus reference TRBV9 and TRBJ2-3, the full variable domain is DSGVTQTPKHLITATGQRVTLRCSPRSGDLSVYWYQQSLDQGLQFLIQYYNGEERAKGNILERFSAQQFPDLHSELNLSSLELGDSALYFCASSFGTGESTDTQYFGPGTRLTVL.